Presented here are 18 T cell receptor beta chains from one specimen sequenced in a study of cytomegalovirus exposure and HLA in healthy donors. Assay used: immunoSEQ multiplex PCR; TCRdb lists only in-frame clones, some missing. The sample has 100,000 to 150,000 clones; roughly 91% are singletons. Sequencing was performed on PBMCs. The receptors originated from a man aged 25 to 40 in good health and CMV-seronegative.

The chain recombines TRBV10-3 with TRBJ2-3, with 7 bases lining up with TRBD2. The trim removed 3 bases at V and 3 bases at J, leaving 3 bases unmatched. The CDR3 loop spans 14 amino acids. Looked up from germline, CDR1 is ENHRY and CDR2 is SYGVKD. The CDR3 reads CAISEGSGTDTQYF. Here the CDR3 DNA reads TGTGCCATCAGTGAAGGTAGCGGGACAGATACGCAGTATTTT.

This sequence joins TRBV4-1 and TRBJ1-1, with D possibly TRBD1 on 5 matching bases. Between the trimmed V and J ends, which lost 0 bases and 6 bases, there was a span of 11 bases. Germline loops: CDR1 MGHRA, CDR2 YSYEKL. This CDR3 region has 14 residues. CDR3: CASSQDAGASEAFF. CDR3 sequence (DNA): TGCGCCAGCAGCCAAGACGCTGGGGCGTCTGAAGCTTTCTTT.

This clone was counted a single time. This rearrangement joins TRBV6-5 to TRBJ1-1, with D uncertain. The CDR3 totals 12 residues. CDR1 and CDR2 (germline): MNHEY, SVGAGI. Trimming took 2 bases from V and 4 from J, leaving 5 bases between them. CDR3: CASSYGATEAFF. Here the CDR3 DNA reads TGTGCCAGCAGTTACGGAGCCACTGAAGCTTTCTTT.

The V and J genes are TRBV28 and TRBJ2-2, with a weak D call TRBD1 (6 bases). This CDR3 has 13 residues. V lost 8 bases to trimming and J lost 1 base, with 8 bases between them. The germline V gene has CDR1 MDHEN and CDR2 SYDVKM. The CDR3: CASVQGNTGELFF. DNA of the CDR3: TGTGCCAGCGTACAGGGGAACACCGGGGAGCTGTTTTTT.

This chain connects TRBV5-1 to TRBJ1-3; D remains unclear. This CDR3 spans 16 amino acids. Germline V gene lookup returns CDR1 SGHRS and CDR2 YFSETQ. The V end was cut by 4 bases, the J end by 1 base, with 15 bases between. CDR3 DNA: TGCGCCAGCAGCGCCTACGGAGGTATGTCTGGAAACACCATATATTTT. It codes for CASSAYGGMSGNTIYF.

Only one count was recorded for this clone. The chain carries TRBV7-7 and TRBJ2-1; 9 bases line up with TRBD2. CDR1 SSHAT and CDR2 FNYEAQ come from the germline V gene (reference sequence). This CDR3 region has 18 residues. Trimming at V came to 4 bases and at J to 1 base, leaving 11 bases not matched to a gene. The DNA for the CDR3 is TGTGCCAGCAGCTCAGCGGGGCTAGCGGGGTCATCCTACAATGAGCAGTTCTTC. This sequence encodes CASSSAGLAGSSYNEQFF.

The V and J genes are TRBV4-2 and TRBJ2-1; 10 nucleotides line up with TRBD1. Germline CDR1 reads LGHNA; CDR2 reads YNFKEQ. The CDR3 has 15 residues. Trimming removed 1 base from V and 7 bases from J; junction bases left unmatched: 4. CDR3 in DNA: TGTGCCAGCAGCCAAGGTAGGACAGGGGGGAATGAGCAGTTCTTC. This translates into CASSQGRTGGNEQFF.

The CDR3 reads CASGNRGPGDAPLYGYTF. CDR3 sequence (DNA): TGTGCCAGCGGCAACAGGGGGCCGGGGGACGCTCCACTCTATGGCTACACCTTC. The chain couples TRBV2 to TRBJ1-2; 9 bases map to TRBD1. Losses at the gene ends were 8 bases for V and 4 bases for J; bases not matched to a gene: 20. The germline V gene has CDR1 SNHLY and CDR2 FYNNEI. The CDR3 contains 18 residues.

The gene calls are TRBV2 and TRBJ1-4; D perhaps matches TRBD1 (5 bases). Germline V gene data show CDR1 as SNHLY and CDR2 as FYNNEI. The V end was cut by 8 bases, the J end by 4 bases, with 11 bases between. The CDR3 length is 13 residues. The CDR3 loop is CASWMGGNEKLFF. CDR3 DNA sequence: TGTGCCAGCTGGATGGGGGGTAATGAAAAACTGTTTTTT.

This chain links TRBV7-2 with TRBJ2-7, with unresolved D. The CDR3 runs to 12 residues. Between the trimmed V and J ends, which lost 5 bases and 0 bases, there was a span of 5 bases. CDR1 is SGHTA and CDR2 is FQGNSA in the germline V gene. The CDR3 is CASSPSSYEQYF. In DNA, the CDR3 is TGTGCCAGCAGCCCCAGCTCCTACGAGCAGTACTTC. The variable domain in full, completed from reference TRBV7-2 and TRBJ2-7, reads GAGVSQSPSNKVTEKGKDVELRCDPISGHTALYWYRQSLGQGLEFLIYFQGNSAPDKSGLPSDRFSAERTGGSVSTLTIQRTQQEDSAVYLCASSPSSYEQYFGPGTRLTVT.

The J gene is TRBJ2-2, the V gene TRBV5-1, with TRBD2 matching over 13 bases. The CDR3 consists of 18 residues. Per the germline V gene, CDR1 is SGHRS and CDR2 is YFSETQ. V lost 4 bases, J lost 0 bases, and 6 bases stayed unmatched. The CDR3 is CASSTGLAGATNTGELFF. For the CDR3, the DNA is TGCGCCAGCAGCACCGGACTAGCGGGGGCTACGAACACCGGGGAGCTGTTTTTT. The whole variable domain, filled in from reference TRBV5-1 and TRBJ2-2, reads KAGVTQTPRYLIKTRGQQVTLSCSPISGHRSVSWYQQTPGQGLQFLFEYFSETQRNKGNFPGRFSGRQFSNSRSEMNVSTLELGDSALYLCASSTGLAGATNTGELFFGEGSRLTVL.

The CDR3 DNA sequence: TGTGCCAGCAGCCGTCTCGAGGCTGGGGCCAACGTCCTGACTTTC. This codes for CASSRLEAGANVLTF. The chain recombines TRBV6-5 with TRBJ2-6, with D uncertain. There are 15 residues in the CDR3. The ends were cut back, 6 bases at V and 2 bases at J, with 11 bases in the middle. Germline V gene sequence: CDR1 MNHEY, CDR2 SVGAGI.

The chain links TRBV5-4 to TRBJ1-6, with D maybe TRBD1 (6 bases). The CDR3 is made up of 14 amino acids. The V end was cut by 5 bases, the J end by 7 bases, with 13 bases between. In germline, CDR1 is SGHNT, CDR2 YYREEE (reference sequence). The CDR3 loop reads CASSTGYGNSPLHF. CDR3 nucleotide sequence: TGTGCCAGCAGTACAGGGTACGGCAATTCACCCCTCCACTTT.

The chain links TRBV29-1 to TRBJ2-5; possible D gene TRBD1, 6 bases. Germline CDR1 SQVTM, CDR2 ANQGSEA. V lost 2 bases and J 5 bases, leaving 9 bases between the germline ends. This CDR3 contains 12 residues. Here the CDR3 DNA reads TGCAGCGTTGAATTGGGGGCTGAGACCCAGTACTTC. This sequence encodes CSVELGAETQYF.

The chain joins TRBV5-1 to TRBJ1-4; 8 bases agree with TRBD1. The CDR3 spans 14 residues. V was clipped by 7 bases and J by 5 bases; unmatched bases: 7. The germline gives CDR1 SGHRS, CDR2 YFSETQ. The CDR3 DNA is TGCGCCAGCGGCCCCGGGACAGGCAATGAAAAACTGTTTTTT. Amino acid sequence: CASGPGTGNEKLFF.

This clone has just a few counts. The CDR3 reads CASSQDRLDRGKNYGYTF. The CDR3 nucleotides read TGCGCCAGCAGCCAAGACCGATTGGACAGGGGGAAGAACTATGGCTACACCTTC. This chain connects TRBV4-1 to TRBJ1-2; the match to TRBD1 covers 10 bases. V shed 0 bases, J shed 2 bases, and the junction held 9 bases outside the gene matches. The CDR3 loop spans 18 amino acids. Looked up from germline, CDR1 is MGHRA and CDR2 is YSYEKL.

V and J are TRBV19 and TRBJ2-2, with D tentatively TRBD2 (6 bases). This CDR3 is 14 amino acids long. Trimming pared 0 bases from V and 5 bases from J, leaving 7 bases between. Germline CDR1 reads LNHDA; CDR2 reads SQIVND (reference sequence). CDR3 nucleotides: TGTGCCAGTAGTATAGACGGAGGGACCGGGGAGCTGTTTTTT. Translation gives CASSIDGGTGELFF.

This clone was found once. This rearrangement joins TRBV28 to TRBJ2-7; TRBD1 aligns across 10 bases. V was clipped by 4 bases and J by 3 bases; unmatched bases: 6. Germline loops: CDR1 MDHEN, CDR2 SYDVKM. This CDR3 has 15 amino acids. CDR3 amino acids: CASSSPGQGYYEQYF. The CDR3 DNA is TGTGCCAGCAGTTCGCCGGGACAGGGGTACTACGAGCAGTACTTC.